This T cell receptor (beta chain) was obtained from a study of T cell responses to AZD1222 COVID-19 vaccine. Study-wide points: White British donors predominated, females outnumbered males, and clonal diversity was possibly underestimated. Among spike-specific TCRs, nearly half reportedly target unmutated variant regions. The study sampled repertoires only after the peak T cell response.

The table came from immunoSEQ multiplex PCR; TCRdb's copy has only in-frame clones and leaves some out. In the table there are 90,000 to 150,000 clones, around 86% of which are singletons. The CDR3 contains 13 residues. Germline V gene data show CDR1 as LNHDA and CDR2 as SQIVND (reference sequence). The V end lost 3 bases, the J end lost 3 bases, and 9 bases lay between the germline ends. In the case of this clone: Its antigen is not known.

V gene TRBV19 combines with J gene TRBJ2-7; D possibly matches TRBD1 or TRBD2 (5 bases each). This TCR derives from an adult in good health. Sequences were derived from peripheral blood, sampled on day 0 of AZD1222 vaccination. The CDR3 DNA follows: TGTGCCAGTAGTATGGGGGAACGCTACGAGCAGTACTTC. Translation: CASSMGERYEQYF.